These T cell receptor beta chains were read from a single sample in a study of cytomegalovirus exposure and HLA in healthy donors. The table came from immunoSEQ multiplex PCR; TCRdb's copy has only in-frame clones and leaves some out. The data show about 220,000 clones, about 90% seen once. The specimen sequenced was PBMCs. Every receptor here comes from a woman under 30 in good health and CMV-seronegative. Both conserved end residues are part of each CDR3. D genes are given only for firm matches. A clone size is listed for some rows: how often the clone was seen (once, few, many), or a class if it is expanded.

>TRBV7-2|TRBJ2-7|-|TRBD2
CASSFGLAGGPGEQYF
TGTGCCAGCAGCTTCGGACTAGCGGGAGGGCCGGGAGAGCAGTACTTC
>TRBV2|TRBJ2-7|few|-
CASSDSYEQYF
TGTGCCAGCAGTGACAGCTACGAGCAGTACTTC
>TRBV6-6|TRBJ2-7|-|-
CASSLGFSASYEQYF
TGTGCCAGCAGCCTAGGATTTTCGGCGTCCTACGAGCAGTACTTC
>TRBV7-8|TRBJ1-1|few|TRBD1
CASSQGQGWNTEAFF
TGTGCCAGCAGCCAAGGACAGGGATGGAACACTGAAGCTTTCTTT
>TRBV5-1|TRBJ1-2|-|-
CASSSVLANYGYTF
TGCGCCAGCAGCTCCGTCCTAGCGAACTATGGCTACACCTTC
>TRBV27|TRBJ2-3|-|-
CASSKNFLGVVRSTDTQYF
TGTGCCAGCAGTAAGAACTTTTTAGGGGTGGTACGCAGCACAGATACGCAGTATTTT
>TRBV25-1|TRBJ1-1|-|-
CASSPRGGGEEAFF
TGTGCCAGCAGTCCCCGTGGGGGAGGTGAAGAAGCTTTCTTT
>TRBV30|TRBJ1-2|-|-
CAWSVGPTGSYTF
TGTGCCTGGAGTGTAGGCCCCACGGGGAGCTACACCTTC
>TRBV25-1|TRBJ1-2|-|TRBD1
CASSETTGGAGYGYTF
TGTGCCAGCAGTGAAACGACAGGGGGCGCGGGATATGGCTACACCTTC
>TRBV5-4|TRBJ1-2|-|TRBD1
CASSVTGTGPFTF
TGTGCCAGCAGCGTAACCGGGACAGGGCCCTTCACCTTC
>TRBV11-2|TRBJ2-5|-|TRBD2
CASSPRPLAGFQETQYF
TGTGCCAGCAGTCCCAGGCCGTTAGCGGGTTTTCAAGAGACCCAGTACTTC
>TRBV5-1|TRBJ2-7|-|TRBD2
CASSLVAGVGWEQYF
TGCGCCAGCAGCTTGGTTGCGGGAGTCGGGTGGGAGCAGTACTTC
>TRBV6-1|TRBJ1-2|-|-
CASSGSNYGYTF
TGTGCCAGCAGTGGGAGTAACTATGGCTACACCTTC
>TRBV7-3|TRBJ1-1|-|-
CASSPTGQNTEAFF
TGTGCCAGCAGCCCTACAGGGCAGAACACTGAAGCTTTCTTT
>TRBV5-1|TRBJ2-7|-|-
CASSLRDLTYEQYF
TGCGCCAGCAGCCTTCGGGACTTGACCTACGAGCAGTACTTC
>TRBV21-1|TRBJ2-7|-|-
CASSKDQGEPFYEQYF
TGTGCCAGCAGCAAAGATCAGGGGGAACCGTTCTACGAGCAGTACTTC
>TRBV28|TRBJ2-1|-|-
CASSSPSHEQFF
TGTGCCAGCAGTTCCCCATCCCATGAGCAGTTCTTC
>TRBV5-1|TRBJ1-2|once|TRBD1
CASSFSPGQGNYGYTF
TGCGCCAGCAGCTTCAGTCCGGGACAGGGGAACTATGGCTACACCTTC
>TRBV5-1|TRBJ2-1|-|-
CASSPGGLSFNEQFF
TGCGCCAGCAGCCCAGGGGGGCTAAGTTTCAATGAGCAGTTCTTC
>TRBV7-7|TRBJ2-7|-|TRBD2
CASSLAGTSGVYEQYF
TGTGCCAGCAGCCTGGCAGGGACTAGCGGTGTATACGAGCAGTACTTC
>TRBV7-6|TRBJ1-1|-|TRBD1
CASSYPGQGSAFF
TGTGCCAGCAGCTACCCGGGACAGGGTAGTGCTTTCTTT
>TRBV6-5|TRBJ2-7|-|TRBD1
CASSYRPGTGVYEQYF
TGTGCCAGCAGTTATCGACCCGGGACAGGGGTTTACGAGCAGTACTTC
>TRBV9|TRBJ1-3|-|TRBD1
CASSPGGSSGSGNTIYF
TGTGCCAGCAGCCCAGGGGGGAGCTCGGGCTCTGGAAACACCATATATTTT
>TRBV19|TRBJ1-1|once|TRBD1
CASSIGDRGLTEAFF
TGTGCCAGTAGTATAGGCGACAGGGGGCTCACTGAAGCTTTCTTT
>TRBV28|TRBJ2-2|-|-
CASSFPPLAGELFF
TGTGCCAGCAGTTTCCCGCCCCTTGCGGGGGAGCTGTTTTTT
>TRBV10-2|TRBJ2-2|-|-
CASSEGLRSGELFF
TGCGCCAGCAGTGAGGGGCTACGGTCCGGGGAGCTGTTTTTT
>TRBV7-8|TRBJ2-1|-|-
CASSSSPTGSDEQFF
TGTGCCAGCAGCTCCTCACCCACAGGGTCCGATGAGCAGTTCTTC
>TRBV30|TRBJ1-1|-|-
CAWSVLVNTEAFF
TGTGCCTGGAGTGTACTCGTGAACACTGAAGCTTTCTTT
>TRBV27|TRBJ2-1|once|TRBD1
CASSRWGQGTYNEQFF
TGTGCCAGCAGCAGATGGGGACAGGGAACCTACAATGAGCAGTTCTTC
>TRBV7-9|TRBJ2-4|-|-
CASSLAMAGNIQYF
TGTGCCAGCAGCTTAGCGATGGCGGGAAACATTCAGTACTTC
>TRBV30|TRBJ1-3|-|-
CAWRLPGVYSGNTIYF
TGTGCCTGGAGGCTGCCAGGGGTCTACTCTGGAAACACCATATATTTT
>TRBV28|TRBJ2-3|-|TRBD2
CASHRARASGKLDTQYF
TGTGCCAGCCATAGGGCCCGGGCTAGCGGGAAGCTAGATACGCAGTATTTT
>TRBV10-1|TRBJ2-3|-|-
CASSESMRGTDTQYF
TGCGCCAGCAGTGAGTCGATGAGGGGGACGGATACGCAGTATTTT
>TRBV7-2|TRBJ1-2|-|-
CASSQDRSNYGYTF
TGTGCCAGCAGCCAGGACAGATCTAACTATGGCTACACCTTC
>TRBV29-1|TRBJ1-1|once|-
CSVESFTGYVNTEAFF
TGCAGCGTTGAATCATTTACAGGGTACGTGAACACTGAAGCTTTCTTT
>TRBV11-2|TRBJ2-2|-|TRBD1
CASSRTGQVRTGELFF
TGTGCCAGCAGCAGGACCGGACAGGTGCGGACCGGGGAGCTGTTTTTT
>TRBV7-6|TRBJ1-5|-|-
CASSLGTDPNQPQHF
TGTGCCAGCAGCTTAGGGACAGACCCCAATCAGCCCCAGCATTTT
>TRBV11-2|TRBJ2-7|-|TRBD1
CASSLRGRQGWGEQYF
TGTGCCAGCAGCTTAAGGGGGCGGCAGGGGTGGGGAGAGCAGTACTTC
>TRBV6-5|TRBJ1-1|-|TRBD1
CASSRTGGRGAFF
TGTGCCAGCAGTCGAACAGGGGGACGAGGAGCTTTCTTT
>TRBV19|TRBJ2-7|-|TRBD1
CASSRDRVNEQYF
TGTGCCAGTAGTAGGGACAGGGTAAACGAGCAGTACTTC
>TRBV7-6|TRBJ1-1|-|-
CASSTRGRNTEAFF
TGTGCCAGCAGCACCCGAGGGAGGAACACTGAAGCTTTCTTT
>TRBV29-1|TRBJ2-2|-|-
CSVGPPAGTNTGELFF
TGCAGCGTTGGGCCCCCTGCAGGGACGAACACCGGGGAGCTGTTTTTT
>TRBV29-1|TRBJ1-2|-|-
CSVEDGQNYGYTF
TGCAGCGTTGAAGACGGACAGAACTATGGCTACACCTTC
>TRBV29-1|TRBJ1-4|once|-
CSVKQTTVDNEKLFF
TGCAGCGTAAAACAGACGACAGTCGATAATGAAAAACTGTTTTTT